This T cell receptor (beta chain) was recorded in a study of OX40 agonist ivuxolimab in advanced cancers. Overall study context: Earlier treatment with anti-PD-1, anti-PD-L1 or anti-CTLA-4 was permitted, and around 36% had received some.

Assay: immunoSEQ multiplex PCR; the TCRdb copy retains only in-frame clones and omits some. The table shows more than 55,000 clones, with 88% occurring only once. Germline V CDR1 and CDR2: MDHEN, SYDVKM. J lost 3 bases, V lost 5 bases, and 6 bases had no gene match. CDR3 length equals 16 residues. Study observations and caveats: In general, CD8+ T cells held more expanded clones than CD4+ did, on average.

There are a few counts of this clone. No antigen is known for it. The sample consisted of CD4+ or CD8+ T cells sorted from blood, taken in a trial of the OX40 agonist ivuxolimab. The sequence came from an adult with an advanced solid tumor such as melanoma, head and neck, liver or kidney cancer. The chain joins TRBV28 to TRBJ1-4; the match to TRBD1 covers 10 bases. The CDR3 DNA follows: TGTGCCAGCAGTGTGGGACAGGGGATGGCTAATGAAAAACTGTTTTTT. Its translation: CASSVGQGMANEKLFF. Together with reference TRBV28 and TRBJ1-4, the CDR3 gives the full variable domain: DVKVTQSSRYLVKRTGEKVFLECVQDMDHENMFWYRQDPGLGLRLIYFSYDVKMKEKGDIPEGYSVSREKKERFSLILESASTNQTSMYLCASSVGQGMANEKLFFGSGTQLSVL.